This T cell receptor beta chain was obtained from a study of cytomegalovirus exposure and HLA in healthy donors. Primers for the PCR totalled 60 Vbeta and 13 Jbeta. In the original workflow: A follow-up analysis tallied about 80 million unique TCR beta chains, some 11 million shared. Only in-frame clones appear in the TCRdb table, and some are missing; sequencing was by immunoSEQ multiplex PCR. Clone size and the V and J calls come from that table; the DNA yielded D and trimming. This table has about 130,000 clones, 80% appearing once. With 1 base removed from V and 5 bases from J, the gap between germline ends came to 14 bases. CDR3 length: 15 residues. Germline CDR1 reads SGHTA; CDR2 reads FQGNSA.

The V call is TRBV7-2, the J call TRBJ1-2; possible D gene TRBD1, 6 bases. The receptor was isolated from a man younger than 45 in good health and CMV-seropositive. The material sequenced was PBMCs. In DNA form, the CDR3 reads TGTGCCAGCAGCTTAGTCTCTGGGGGCGATTATGGCTACACCTTC. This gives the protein CASSLVSGGDYGYTF.